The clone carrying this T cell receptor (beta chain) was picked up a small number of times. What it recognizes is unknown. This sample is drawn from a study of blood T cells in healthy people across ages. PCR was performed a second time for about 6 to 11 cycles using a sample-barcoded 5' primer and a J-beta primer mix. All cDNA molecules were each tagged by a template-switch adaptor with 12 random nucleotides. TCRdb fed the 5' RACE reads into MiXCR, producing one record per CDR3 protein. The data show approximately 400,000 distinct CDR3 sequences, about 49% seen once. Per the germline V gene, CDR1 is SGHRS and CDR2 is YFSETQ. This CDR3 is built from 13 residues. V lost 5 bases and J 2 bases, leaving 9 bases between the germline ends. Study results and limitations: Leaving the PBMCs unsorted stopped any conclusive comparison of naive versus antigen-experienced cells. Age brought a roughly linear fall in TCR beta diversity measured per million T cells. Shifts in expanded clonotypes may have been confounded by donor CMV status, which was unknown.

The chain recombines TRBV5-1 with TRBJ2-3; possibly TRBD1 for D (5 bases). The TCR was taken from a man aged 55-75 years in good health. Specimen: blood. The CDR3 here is CASSGASTDTQYF. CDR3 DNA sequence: TGCGCCAGCAGTGGGGCGTCCACAGATACGCAGTATTTT.